This T cell receptor (beta chain) was captured by sequencing in a study of technical replicates of blood from several donors. Germline assignment: CDR1 SGHNT and CDR2 YYREEE (reference sequence). The length of the CDR3 is 13 residues. Trimming shortened V by 3 bases and J by 11 bases, and 17 bases separated the two germline ends. Some clones are missing from TCRdb's copy, which holds only in-frame ones; the method was immunoSEQ multiplex PCR. The sample carries 95,000 to 100,000 clones, nearly 96% recorded once. The clonotype was recovered from a human donor in good health. Sequences were obtained from T cells isolated from PBMCs. The rearrangement uses TRBV5-4 and TRBJ1-1; the D gene is possibly TRBD1 (5 bases). CDR3 nucleotide sequence: TGTGCCAGCAGCTCCGGGACTATGGTTGACGCTTTCTTT. Protein sequence: CASSSGTMVDAFF.